The next 2 T cell receptor beta chains were all read from a single sample in a study of cytomegalovirus exposure and HLA in healthy donors. PCR involved 60 Vbeta and 13 Jbeta primers. Clones were read by immunoSEQ multiplex PCR, and TCRdb kept only the in-frame ones, dropping some. The sample carries 110,000 or so clones, approximately 67% recorded once. The specimen sequenced was PBMCs. All receptors derive from a young man in good health and CMV-seropositive.

This clone was found a few times. The chain joins TRBV4-2 to TRBJ2-5; 7 bases line up with TRBD2. Germline loops: CDR1 LGHNA, CDR2 YNFKEQ. Trimming at V came to 1 base and at J to 1 base, leaving 6 bases not matched to a gene. This CDR3 is built from 16 residues. The CDR3 loop reads CASSQVRRTSQETQYF. CDR3 DNA: TGTGCCAGCAGCCAAGTTCGGCGGACTAGCCAAGAGACCCAGTACTTC.

This rearrangement joins TRBV30 to TRBJ1-2, with D perhaps TRBD1 (5 bases). Germline CDR1 and CDR2: GTSNPN and SVGIG (reference sequence). V was trimmed by 4 bases and J by 4 bases, leaving 13 bases between them. The CDR3 loop spans 13 amino acids. The CDR3 DNA reads as TGTGCCTGGATGAGAGCAGGGCCCTATGGCTACACCTTC. As protein: CAWMRAGPYGYTF.